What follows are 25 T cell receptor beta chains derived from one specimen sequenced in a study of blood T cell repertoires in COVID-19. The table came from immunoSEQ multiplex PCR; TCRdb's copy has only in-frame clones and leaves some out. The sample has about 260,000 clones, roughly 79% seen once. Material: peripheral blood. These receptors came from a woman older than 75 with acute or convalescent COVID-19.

Here the CDR3 DNA reads TGCGCCAGCAGCTTCTTACTGGCCGTGGGGGGTGCTAGCACAGATACGCAGTATTTT. It is translated as CASSFLLAVGGASTDTQYF. The rearrangement joins TRBV5-1 to TRBJ2-3; D perhaps matches TRBD2 (6 bases). Trimming removed 2 bases from V and 0 bases from J, with 22 bases in between. Germline CDR1 and CDR2: SGHRS and YFSETQ. CDR3 size: 19 residues. The whole variable domain, filled in from reference TRBV5-1 and TRBJ2-3, reads KAGVTQTPRYLIKTRGQQVTLSCSPISGHRSVSWYQQTPGQGLQFLFEYFSETQRNKGNFPGRFSGRQFSNSRSEMNVSTLELGDSALYLCASSFLLAVGGASTDTQYFGPGTRLTVL.

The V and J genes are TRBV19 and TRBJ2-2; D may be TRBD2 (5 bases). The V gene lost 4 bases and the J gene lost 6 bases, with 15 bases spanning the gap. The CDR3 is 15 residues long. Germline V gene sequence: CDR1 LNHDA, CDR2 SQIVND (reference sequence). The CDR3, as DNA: TGTGCCAGTAGTACACGGGAAGGGAGCTCCGGGGAGCTGTTTTTT. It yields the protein CASSTREGSSGELFF.

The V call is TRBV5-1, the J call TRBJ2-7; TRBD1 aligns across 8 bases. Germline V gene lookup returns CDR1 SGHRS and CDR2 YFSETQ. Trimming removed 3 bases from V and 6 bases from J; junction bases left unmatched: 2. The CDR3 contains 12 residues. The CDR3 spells CASSYGQGEQYF. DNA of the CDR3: TGCGCCAGCAGCTATGGACAGGGCGAGCAGTACTTC.

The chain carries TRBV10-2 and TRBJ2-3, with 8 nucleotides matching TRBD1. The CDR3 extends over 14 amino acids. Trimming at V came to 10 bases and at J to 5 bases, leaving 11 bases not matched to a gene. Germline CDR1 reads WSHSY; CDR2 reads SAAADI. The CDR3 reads CATKDRAYVDTQYF. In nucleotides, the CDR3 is TGCGCCACCAAGGACAGGGCATATGTAGATACGCAGTATTTT.

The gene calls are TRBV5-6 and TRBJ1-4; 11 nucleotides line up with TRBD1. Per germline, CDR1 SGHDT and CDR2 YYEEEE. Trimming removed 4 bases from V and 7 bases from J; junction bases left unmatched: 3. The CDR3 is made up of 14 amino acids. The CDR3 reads CASSGGTGGEKLFF. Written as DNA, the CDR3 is TGTGCCAGCAGCGGCGGGACAGGGGGTGAAAAACTGTTTTTT.

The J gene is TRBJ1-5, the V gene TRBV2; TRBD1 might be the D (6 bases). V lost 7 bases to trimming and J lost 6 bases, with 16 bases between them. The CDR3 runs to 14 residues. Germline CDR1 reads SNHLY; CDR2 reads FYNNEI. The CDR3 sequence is CASTRDISIQPQHF. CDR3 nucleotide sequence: TGTGCCAGCACCCGGGACATCTCCATTCAGCCCCAGCATTTT. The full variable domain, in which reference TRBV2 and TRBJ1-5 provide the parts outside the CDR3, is EPEVTQTPSHQVTQMGQEVILRCVPISNHLYFYWYRQILGQKVEFLVSFYNNEISEKSEIFDDQFSVERPDGSNFTLKIRSTKLEDSAMYFCASTRDISIQPQHFGDGTRLSIL.

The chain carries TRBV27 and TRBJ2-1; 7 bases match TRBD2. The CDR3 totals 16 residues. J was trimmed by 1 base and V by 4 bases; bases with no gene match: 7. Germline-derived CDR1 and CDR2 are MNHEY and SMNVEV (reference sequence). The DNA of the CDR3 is TGTGCCAGCAGTTCACGGACTAGTGGGTCCTACAATGAGCAGTTCTTC. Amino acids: CASSSRTSGSYNEQFF.

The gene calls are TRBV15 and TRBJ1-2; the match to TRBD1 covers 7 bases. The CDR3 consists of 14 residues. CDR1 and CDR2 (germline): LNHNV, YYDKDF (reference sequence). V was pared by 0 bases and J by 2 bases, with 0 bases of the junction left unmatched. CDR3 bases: TGTGCCACCAGCAGAGACAGGGGGAACTATGGCTACACCTTC. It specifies CATSRDRGNYGYTF.

The CDR3 loop is CASSQDPSGRPEQYF. The CDR3, as DNA: TGTGCCAGCAGCCAAGATCCTAGCGGGAGACCCGAGCAGTACTTC. This chain connects TRBV4-2 to TRBJ2-7, with TRBD2 matching over 10 bases. From germline, CDR1 is LGHNA and CDR2 YNFKEQ. The CDR3 length is 15 residues. J gave up 6 bases and V 0 bases, and 5 bases lay outside the gene matches.

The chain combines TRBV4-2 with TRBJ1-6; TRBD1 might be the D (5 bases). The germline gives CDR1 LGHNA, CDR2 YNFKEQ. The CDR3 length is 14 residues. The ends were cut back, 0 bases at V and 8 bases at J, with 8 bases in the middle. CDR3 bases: TGTGCCAGCAGCCAAGAGGGGGGAGATTCACCCCTCCACTTT. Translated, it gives CASSQEGGDSPLHF.

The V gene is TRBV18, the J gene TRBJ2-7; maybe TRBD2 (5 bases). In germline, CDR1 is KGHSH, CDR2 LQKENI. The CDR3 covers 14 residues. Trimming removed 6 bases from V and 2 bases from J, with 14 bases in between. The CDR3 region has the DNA TGTGCCAGCTCGGAAAAGACGGGAACCTACGAGCAGTACTTC. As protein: CASSEKTGTYEQYF.

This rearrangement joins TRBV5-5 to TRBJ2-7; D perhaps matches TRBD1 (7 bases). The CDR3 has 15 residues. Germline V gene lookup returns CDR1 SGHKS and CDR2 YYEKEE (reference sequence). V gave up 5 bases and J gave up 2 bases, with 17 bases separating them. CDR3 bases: TGTGCCAGCAGGCGGGACCGACAGGGCCCCTACGAGCAGTACTTC. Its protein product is CASRRDRQGPYEQYF. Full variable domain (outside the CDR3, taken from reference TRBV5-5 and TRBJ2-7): DAGVTQSPTHLIKTRGQQVTLRCSPISGHKSVSWYQQVLGQGPQFIFQYYEKEERGRGNFPDRFSARQFPNYSSELNVNALLLGDSALYLCASRRDRQGPYEQYFGPGTRLTVT.

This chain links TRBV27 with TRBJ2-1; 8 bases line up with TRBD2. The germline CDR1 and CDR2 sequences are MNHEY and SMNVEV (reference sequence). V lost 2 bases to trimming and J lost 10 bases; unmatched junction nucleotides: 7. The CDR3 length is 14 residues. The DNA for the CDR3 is TGTGCCAGCAGTTTACGGCTAGCGGGTTACGAGCAGTTCTTC. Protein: CASSLRLAGYEQFF.

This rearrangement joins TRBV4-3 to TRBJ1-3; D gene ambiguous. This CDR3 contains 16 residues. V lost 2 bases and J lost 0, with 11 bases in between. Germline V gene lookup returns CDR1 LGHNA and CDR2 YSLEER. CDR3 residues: CASSQSRVISGNTIYF. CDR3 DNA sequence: TGCGCCAGCAGCCAAAGTCGGGTTATCTCTGGAAACACCATATATTTT.

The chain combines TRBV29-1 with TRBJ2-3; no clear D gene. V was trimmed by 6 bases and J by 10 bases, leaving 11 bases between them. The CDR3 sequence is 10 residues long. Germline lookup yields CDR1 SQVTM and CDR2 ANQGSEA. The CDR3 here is CSVGNEAQYF. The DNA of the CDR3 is TGCAGCGTAGGTAACGAGGCGCAGTATTTT.

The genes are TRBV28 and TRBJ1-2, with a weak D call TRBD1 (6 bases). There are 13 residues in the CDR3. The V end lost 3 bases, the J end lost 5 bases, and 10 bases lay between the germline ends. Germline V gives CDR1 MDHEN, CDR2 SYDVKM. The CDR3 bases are TGTGCCAGCAGTTTGTCGCAGGGGTATGGCTACACCTTC. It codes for CASSLSQGYGYTF.

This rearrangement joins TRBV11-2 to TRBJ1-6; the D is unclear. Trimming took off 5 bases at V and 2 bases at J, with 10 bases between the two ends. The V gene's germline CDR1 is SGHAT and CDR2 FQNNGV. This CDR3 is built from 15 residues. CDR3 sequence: CASSLRTPYNSPLHF. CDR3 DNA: TGTGCCAGCAGCCTCAGGACTCCCTATAATTCACCCCTCCACTTT.

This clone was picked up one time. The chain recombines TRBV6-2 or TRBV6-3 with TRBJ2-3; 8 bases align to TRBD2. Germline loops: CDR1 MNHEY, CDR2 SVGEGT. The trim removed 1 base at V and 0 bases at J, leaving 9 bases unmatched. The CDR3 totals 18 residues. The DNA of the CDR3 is TGTGCCAGCAGTTACTTAGGCGGGAGGCCTTCTAGCACAGATACGCAGTATTTT. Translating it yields CASSYLGGRPSSTDTQYF.

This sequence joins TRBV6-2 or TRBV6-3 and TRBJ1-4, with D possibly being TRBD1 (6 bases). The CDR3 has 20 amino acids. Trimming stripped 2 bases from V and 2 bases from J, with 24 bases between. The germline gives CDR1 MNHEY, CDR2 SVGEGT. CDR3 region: CASSYPADKGAGVTNEKLFF. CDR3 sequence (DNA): TGTGCCAGCAGTTACCCCGCGGACAAGGGCGCAGGGGTCACTAATGAAAAACTGTTTTTT.

CDR3 amino acids: CASSRDRRTYGYTF. The CDR3 DNA is TGTGCCAGTAGTAGGGACAGGAGAACCTATGGCTACACCTTC. The chain has TRBV19 and TRBJ1-2; 8 nucleotides align to TRBD1. CDR3 length: 14 amino acids. CDR1 is LNHDA, CDR2 SQIVND, per germline (reference sequence). V was pared by 4 bases and J by 4 bases, with 5 bases of the junction left unmatched.

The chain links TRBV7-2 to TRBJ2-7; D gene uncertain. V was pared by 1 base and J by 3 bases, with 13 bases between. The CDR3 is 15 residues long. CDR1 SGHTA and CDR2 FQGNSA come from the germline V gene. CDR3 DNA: TGTGCCAGCAGCTTAGGAGGCTACGACCGCTACGAGCAGTACTTC. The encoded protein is CASSLGGYDRYEQYF.

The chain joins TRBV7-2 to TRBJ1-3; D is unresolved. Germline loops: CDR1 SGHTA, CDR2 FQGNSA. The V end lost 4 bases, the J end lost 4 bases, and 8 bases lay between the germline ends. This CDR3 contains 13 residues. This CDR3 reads CASSSTQGNTIYF. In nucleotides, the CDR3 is TGTGCCAGCAGCTCTACACAGGGAAACACCATATATTTT.

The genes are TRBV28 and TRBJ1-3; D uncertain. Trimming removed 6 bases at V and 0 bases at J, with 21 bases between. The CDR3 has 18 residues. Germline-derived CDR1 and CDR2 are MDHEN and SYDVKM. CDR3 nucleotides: TGTGCCAGCAGCGTACCTATCGGCCGCGGCGTCTCTGGAAACACCATATATTTT. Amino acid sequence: CASSVPIGRGVSGNTIYF. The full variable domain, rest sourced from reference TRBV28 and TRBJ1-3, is DVKVTQSSRYLVKRTGEKVFLECVQDMDHENMFWYRQDPGLGLRLIYFSYDVKMKEKGDIPEGYSVSREKKERFSLILESASTNQTSMYLCASSVPIGRGVSGNTIYFGEGSWLTVV.

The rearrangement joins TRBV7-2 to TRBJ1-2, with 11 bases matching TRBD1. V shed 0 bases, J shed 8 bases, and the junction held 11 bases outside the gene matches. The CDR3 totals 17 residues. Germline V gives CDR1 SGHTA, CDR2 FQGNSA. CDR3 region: CASSLAPLDRGLKGYTF. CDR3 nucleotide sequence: TGTGCCAGCAGCTTAGCCCCCCTGGACAGGGGGCTGAAGGGCTACACCTTC. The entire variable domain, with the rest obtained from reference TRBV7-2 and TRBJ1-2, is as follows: GAGVSQSPSNKVTEKGKDVELRCDPISGHTALYWYRQSLGQGLEFLIYFQGNSAPDKSGLPSDRFSAERTGGSVSTLTIQRTQQEDSAVYLCASSLAPLDRGLKGYTFGSGTRLTVV.

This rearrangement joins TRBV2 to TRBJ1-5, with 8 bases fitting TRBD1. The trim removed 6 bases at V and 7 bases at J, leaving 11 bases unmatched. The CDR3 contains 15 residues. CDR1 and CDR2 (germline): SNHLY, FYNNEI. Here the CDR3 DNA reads TGTGCCAGCAGCCAACTCGCCAGGGGGCCACAGCCCCAGCATTTT. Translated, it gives CASSQLARGPQPQHF. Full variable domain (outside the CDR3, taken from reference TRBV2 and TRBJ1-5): EPEVTQTPSHQVTQMGQEVILRCVPISNHLYFYWYRQILGQKVEFLVSFYNNEISEKSEIFDDQFSVERPDGSNFTLKIRSTKLEDSAMYFCASSQLARGPQPQHFGDGTRLSIL.